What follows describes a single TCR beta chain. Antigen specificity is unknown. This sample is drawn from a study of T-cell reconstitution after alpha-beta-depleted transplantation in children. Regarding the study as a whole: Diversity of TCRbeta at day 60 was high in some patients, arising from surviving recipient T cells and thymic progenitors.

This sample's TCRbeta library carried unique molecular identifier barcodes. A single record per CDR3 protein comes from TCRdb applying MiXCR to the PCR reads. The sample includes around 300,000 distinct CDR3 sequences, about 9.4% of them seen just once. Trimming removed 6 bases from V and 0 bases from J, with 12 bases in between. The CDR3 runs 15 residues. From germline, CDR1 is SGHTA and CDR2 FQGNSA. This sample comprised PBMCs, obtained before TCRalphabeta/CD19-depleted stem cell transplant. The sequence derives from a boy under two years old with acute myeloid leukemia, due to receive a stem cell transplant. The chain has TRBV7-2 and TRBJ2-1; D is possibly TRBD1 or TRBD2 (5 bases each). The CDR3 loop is CASSWDVSSYNEQFF. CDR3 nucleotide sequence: TGTGCCAGCAGTTGGGACGTGAGCTCCTACAATGAGCAGTTCTTC. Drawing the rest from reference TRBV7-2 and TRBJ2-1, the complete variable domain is GAGVSQSPSNKVTEKGKDVELRCDPISGHTALYWYRQSLGQGLEFLIYFQGNSAPDKSGLPSDRFSAERTGGSVSTLTIQRTQQEDSAVYLCASSWDVSSYNEQFFGPGTRLTVL.